This T cell receptor (beta chain) was sequenced in a study of shared clonotypes between healthy human individuals (dated by TCRdb to the early 2020s). Regarding the complete study: The cohort comprised a couple of women and a few men aged 18 to 49 years. For each donor, three plates each were used for CD4 naive and CD4 memory, two plates were used for CD8 naive, and one plate was used for CD8 memory. To estimate repertoire size and how much clonotype sharing occurs between individuals, the study deeply sequenced the blood TCR repertoires of several healthy adults. To increase sequencing depth and limit assay-specific biases, different laboratories used diverse techniques to prepare libraries and sequence TCR repertoires. Each donor's leukapheresis produced roughly between roughly 0.94 and 9.5 billion PBMCs.

Measured from the cysteine to the phenylalanine, the CDR3 is 14 residues long. Here the CDR3 DNA is all that survives: 42 bases in frame from base 1. From the germline V gene (reference sequence), CDR1 is SEHNR and CDR2 is FQNEAQ. The germline V end is reduced by 7 bases and the J end by 8 bases; junction bases left unmatched: 10. For the CD8 naive samples, CD45RO-negative cells were positively selected for CCR7, yielding a CD45RA+CCR7+ population from which TemRA cells were excluded. Healthy HIV-negative adults with no recently reported acute infections or vaccinations were included as donors. Every donor was a Caucasian adult living in Nashville, Tennessee, USA. Blood was obtained by leukapheresis, after which PBMCs were separated by Ficoll-Histopaque density gradient centrifugation and cryopreserved in liquid nitrogen vapor phase. Analytical flow cytometry was used to check the purity and quantity of each magnetically sorted T cell population. Each sorted fraction had its genomic DNA isolated and then quantified by UV absorbance on a Nanodrop 2000c.

Worth noting for this clone: The target of this receptor is not known. No base quality information exists; no much larger clone differs at one position.

Using the deep immunoSEQ assay, TCR CDR3 regions were amplified from genomic DNA by multiplex PCR. Extracted genomic DNA from each cell subset was distributed evenly across all wells of several immunoSEQ 96-well plates, and each plate was treated as a replicate. Each replicate PCR for sorted subsets received approximately 220 ng genomic DNA, equal to roughly 30,000 T cell genomes. Purified libraries were quantified with a Qubit 3.0 fluorometer, sized on a Bioanalyzer 2100, and re-quantified with the KAPA Library Quantification kit. Every immunoSEQ 96-well plate was sequenced on a dedicated single-read 150-cycle Illumina NextSeq 550 flow cell. The authors processed their data as follows. Because the immunoSEQ output held only junctional sequences and lacked quality scores, the filtering could not match the filtering applied to full-length reads. Sequences were annotated with PyIR, a Python wrapper for IgBLAST v1.9, and V/J genes and CDR3 were assigned using IMGT germline references. Reads were filtered out if the reads had weak V/J assignments (E-value above 1e-6), no CDR3, stop codons, out-of-frame junctions, or ambiguous translated residues. V3J clonotypes were defined as sequences sharing the same inferred V gene, J gene, and CDR3 amino acid sequence. To compute the percentage overlap between repertoires, the number of shared unique clonotypes was divided by the size of the smaller repertoire. Repertoire richness was assessed with RTK rarefaction, the Chao1 estimator, and Recon v2.1 estimates of unobserved clonotypes. OLGA was used to compute generation probabilities for all TCRbeta clonotypes that the gDNA method yielded from a few donors. Held by TCRdb, this immuneACCESS table contains in-frame sequences only and omits some clones. Under half of the omission traces to an unresolved V gene where checked; the cause of the rest is unknown. The V and J calls and clone size come from that table; D and trimming were worked out from the DNA. The sample table records around 2,100,000 clones; around 96% of these occur just once. More than 0.9% of the sample rests with the top ten.

What the research found in general, with its limitations: Based on pairwise subsampling, the degree of clonotype sharing among donors was expected to be affected by sequencing depth. Sharing across several donors was observed for roughly 5% of naive CD4, over 3% of naive CD8, around 2.5% of memory CD4, and roughly 0.43% of memory CD8 clonotypes. Sampling was limited to blood, and TCR repertoires in tissue likely differ from TCR repertoires in blood. The small number of donors limited the genetic and exposure-history diversity represented. Compared with non-shared clonotypes, clonotypes shared by all four sorted-subset donors had higher generation probabilities. Estimated clonotype richness was generally larger for naive than for memory subsets. Incomplete sequencing was indicated by rarefaction of sorted-subset datasets, despite the large sequencing depth.

The sequencing sample was made of naive CD8+ T cells sorted from blood. The cell subset or site tag for this specimen amounts to: CD45RA+CCR7+. This receptor was identified in a man aged 18-30 years in good health. Here the chain combines TRBV7-9 and TRBJ2-1; 8 of the junction bases match TRBD1. The CDR3 here reads CASIQGALWDEQFF. Read as DNA, the sequence is TGTGCCAGCATCCAGGGGGCTTTATGGGATGAGCAGTTCTTC.